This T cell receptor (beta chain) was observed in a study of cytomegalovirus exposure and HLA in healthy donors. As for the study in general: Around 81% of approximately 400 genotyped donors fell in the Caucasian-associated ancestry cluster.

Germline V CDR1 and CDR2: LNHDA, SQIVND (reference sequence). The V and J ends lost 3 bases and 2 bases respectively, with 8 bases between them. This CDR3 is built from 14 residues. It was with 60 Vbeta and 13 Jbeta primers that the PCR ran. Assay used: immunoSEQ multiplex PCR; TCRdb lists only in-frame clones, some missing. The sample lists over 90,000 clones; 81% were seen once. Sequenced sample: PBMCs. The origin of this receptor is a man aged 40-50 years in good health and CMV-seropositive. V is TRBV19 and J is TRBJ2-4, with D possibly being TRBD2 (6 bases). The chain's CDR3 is CASSIGGTKNIQYF. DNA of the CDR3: TGTGCCAGTAGTATCGGGGGAACCAAAAACATTCAGTACTTC. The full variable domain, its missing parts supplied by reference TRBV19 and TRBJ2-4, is DGGITQSPKYLFRKEGQNVTLSCEQNLNHDAMYWYRQDPGQGLRLIYYSQIVNDFQKGDIAEGYSVSREKKESFPLTVTSAQKNPTAFYLCASSIGGTKNIQYFGAGTRLSVL.